Listed below are T cell receptor beta chains from one sample, sequenced in a study of technical replicates of blood from a handful of donors. Here immunoSEQ multiplex PCR was the method, and the copy in TCRdb shows in-frame clones only, minus some. Among approximately 75,000 clones listed, approximately 97% were seen once. The sample consisted of T cells isolated from PBMCs. The receptors originated from a human donor in good health. Both conserved end residues are part of each CDR3. The D gene is left open where the match is weak. Size is stated for part of the rows, as once, few or many counts, or as a class when the clone is expanded.

j_call v_call clone_size d_call cdr3_nt cdr3_aa
TRBJ1-1 TRBV28 . . TGTGCCAGCAGTTCCCACAGGGAAGTAAACACTGAAGCTTTCTTT CASSSHREVNTEAFF
TRBJ2-6 TRBV2 . TRBD1 TGTGCCAGCCTCGATCAGGACAGGTCATTGACTTTC CASLDQDRSLTF
TRBJ1-1 TRBV5-1 . . TGCGCCAGCAGCTTAGAGGGCCGAACGACCACTGAAGCTTTCTTT CASSLEGRTTTEAFF
TRBJ2-1 TRBV27 few TRBD2 TGTGCCAGCAGTTCATTAATCAGTGGCGGGAGTCCCTACAATGAGCAGTTCTTC CASSSLISGGSPYNEQFF
TRBJ2-7 TRBV28 . . TGTGCCAGCTTAACCTCGGGCAGACAGATCTACGAGCAGTACTTC CASLTSGRQIYEQYF
TRBJ2-5 TRBV27 . . TGTGCCAGCAAGACGGGAGTGCGGGTGGGGGAGACCCAGTACTTC CASKTGVRVGETQYF
TRBJ2-1 TRBV4-1 . . TGCGCCAGCAGCCAAGGGCGACACCTCTCCTACAATGAGCAGTTCTTC CASSQGRHLSYNEQFF
TRBJ1-5 TRBV28 . . TGTGCCAGCAGTTTAAGGGGGGGTATTAGCAATCAGCCCCAGCATTTT CASSLRGGISNQPQHF
TRBJ2-1 TRBV27 . TRBD2 TGTGCCAGCTGCCCTAGCGGGATCTATTACAATGAGCAGTTCTTC CASCPSGIYYNEQFF
TRBJ2-1 TRBV30 . TRBD2 TGTGCCTGGACCGGGCGGGGACTAGGCTCCGATGAGCAGTTCTTC CAWTGRGLGSDEQFF
TRBJ2-2 TRBV10-2 . TRBD1 TGCGCCGCCGTACGGGACAGGGCAAACACCGGGGAGCTGTTTTTT CAAVRDRANTGELFF
TRBJ2-7 TRBV5-8 . . TGTGCCAGCAGCCCCTCTAGCTACGAGCAGTACTTC CASSPSSYEQYF
TRBJ2-1 TRBV20-1 . . TGCAGTGCTAGCCTGAGTGGGCAGTTCTTC CSASLSGQFF
TRBJ2-5 TRBV15 . . TGTGCCACCAGCAGAGGGGGGACACTCCAAGAGACCCAGTACTTC CATSRGGTLQETQYF
TRBJ2-6 TRBV10-3 . TRBD2 TGTGCCATCAGTGACCAGGGCGGGAGCTCTGGGGCCAACGTCCTGACTTTC CAISDQGGSSGANVLTF
TRBJ1-5 TRBV27 . . TGTGCCAGCAGTCTACTCGCGGGTTTTAGCAATCAGCCCCAGCATTTT CASSLLAGFSNQPQHF
TRBJ2-7 TRBV5-1 . TRBD1 TGCGCCAGCAGCTATTCCGGACAGGGGGTCTACGAGCAGTACTTC CASSYSGQGVYEQYF
TRBJ2-7 TRBV7-9 . . TGTGCCAGCAGCTTATTCAACGAGCAGTACTTC CASSLFNEQYF
TRBJ2-7 TRBV6-5 . . TGTGCCAGCAGTTACTCGTCAGGGGCCAACGAGCAGTACTTC CASSYSSGANEQYF
TRBJ1-2 TRBV29-1 once . TGCAGCGTTGAGATGCTAGGCAGACCTAACTATGGCTACACCTTC CSVEMLGRPNYGYTF
TRBJ2-7 TRBV19 . . TGTGCCACCTCGCTAAAGTACGAGCAGTACTTC CATSLKYEQYF
TRBJ2-7 TRBV6-5 . . TGTGCCAGCAGTTACCAGGGATCGACCTACGAGCAGTACTTC CASSYQGSTYEQYF